This T cell receptor (beta chain) was sequenced during a study of T cell responses to AZD1222 COVID-19 vaccine. Using immunoSEQ multiplex PCR, the repertoire was profiled, and TCRdb retains in-frame clones only, with some absent. The sample consists of over 50,000 clones, approximately 84% of them appearing once. Findings and limits, study-wide: Among AZD1222 vaccinees, only 6 or 7 were seropositive at baseline. There were repertoire samples only from the period after the peak T cell response.

Deletions cut 10 bases from V and 4 bases from J, with 20 bases between. The CDR3 is 14 amino acids. Germline loops: CDR1 LNHDA, CDR2 SQIVND (reference sequence). This clone was detected a few times. What it binds is unknown. This chain uses TRBV19 with TRBJ2-7, with D perhaps assigned TRBD1 or TRBD2 (5 bases each). The receptor comes from an adult in good health. Sequencing was performed on peripheral blood, taken on day 0 of AZD1222 vaccination. CDR3 DNA: TGTGCCACTCAACCTACAGGAGGATTATACGAGCAGTACTTC. Protein: CATQPTGGLYEQYF.